Described below is a single T cell receptor (beta chain) sequence and its context. The data were obtained in a study of T cell changes during pregnancy in multiple sclerosis. V was trimmed by 3 bases and J by 7 bases, leaving 11 bases between them. The germline V gene encodes CDR1 MRHNA and CDR2 SNTAGT. CDR3 length: 13 amino acids. Clones were sequenced by immunoSEQ multiplex PCR, and TCRdb holds only the in-frame ones, with some missing. The data contain 45,000 or so clones, roughly 88% of them singletons. This receptor was identified in a female donor with multiple sclerosis, enrolled in a pregnancy study. The chain combines TRBV6-4 with TRBJ2-3; D is undetermined. The sequencing sample was made of PBMCs (not recorded whether the cells were cultured). In nucleotides, the CDR3 is TGTGCCAGCAGTGATATGAATACTAATACGCAGTATTTT. Protein sequence: CASSDMNTNTQYF.